A single sample is the source of the 20 T cell receptor beta chains below, sequenced in a study of T cell repertoires in cytomegalovirus infection. TCRdb reanalysed the reads using MiXCR and keeps one entry per CDR3 protein. Of over 450,000 distinct CDR3 sequences detected, about 11% appear once; the ten largest clones hold about 9.4%. Sequenced input: PBMCs. These receptors came from a human donor in good health (CMV status not recorded). Some clones in this sample may be carry-over from other donors' samples.

This clonotype was recorded many times. The J gene is TRBJ1-5, the V gene TRBV5-5, with D unclear. The CDR3 extends over 17 amino acids. Trimming pared 2 bases from V and 2 bases from J, leaving 17 bases between. Germline CDR1 is SGHKS and CDR2 is YYEKEE (reference sequence). In DNA form, the CDR3 reads TGTGCCAGCAGCTTTGGCCAGCTACCACTAGGCAATCAGCCCCAGCATTTT. Translation: CASSFGQLPLGNQPQHF.

There are many counts of this clonotype. The CDR3 loop is CASTFTGGLGETQYF. CDR3 DNA: TGTGCCAGCACCTTTACGGGCGGCCTAGGGGAGACCCAGTACTTC. V gene TRBV2 combines with J gene TRBJ2-5; D gene unclear. CDR1 and CDR2 (germline): SNHLY, FYNNEI. The CDR3 contains 15 residues. Trimming cost V 7 bases and J 5 bases, with 20 bases left between them.

This clonotype was seen repeatedly, ten times or more. The chain links TRBV12-5 to TRBJ1-4; D call uncertain. The CDR3 has 15 residues. V gave up 5 bases and J gave up 0 bases, with 10 bases separating them. Germline lookup yields CDR1 LGHNT and CDR2 FRNRAP. CDR3 in amino acids: CASGAPASTNEKLFF. The CDR3 nucleotides are TGTGCTAGTGGTGCCCCGGCTTCAACTAATGAAAAACTGTTTTTT.

This clonotype was detected only a few times. V is TRBV3-1 and J is TRBJ2-2; D is unresolved. Trimming left V 0 bases short and J 1 base short, with 6 bases between. Germline assignment: CDR1 LGHDT and CDR2 YNNKEL (reference sequence). The CDR3 sequence is 15 residues long. CDR3 in amino acids: CASSQEVGNTGELFF. CDR3 nucleotide sequence: TGTGCCAGCAGCCAAGAGGTCGGGAACACCGGGGAGCTGTTTTTT. The full variable domain, with the rest looked up from reference TRBV3-1 and TRBJ2-2, is DTAVSQTPKYLVTQMGNDKSIKCEQNLGHDTMYWYKQDSKKFLKIMFSYNNKELIINETVPNRFSPKSPDKAHLNLHINSLELGDSAVYFCASSQEVGNTGELFFGEGSRLTVL.

This clonotype was observed at least ten times. V usage is TRBV4-2 and J usage is TRBJ1-5; D gene ambiguous. The germline gives CDR1 LGHNA, CDR2 YNFKEQ. The CDR3 runs to 15 residues. V was pared by 0 bases and J by 3 bases, with 9 bases between. This chain's CDR3 is CASSQDLQTNQPQHF. The CDR3 nucleotides are TGTGCCAGCAGCCAAGATTTACAAACCAATCAGCCCCAGCATTTT.

This clonotype was seen repeatedly, ten times or more. This chain uses TRBV10-3 with TRBJ1-1; 12 nucleotides line up with TRBD1. The germline CDR1 and CDR2 sequences are ENHRY and SYGVKD. CDR3 length equals 15 residues. Trimming took 10 bases from V and 3 from J; bases not matched to a gene: 9. CDR3 DNA: TGTGCCACAGTGAATCGGGACAGGGGGCACACTGAAGCTTTCTTT. It specifies CATVNRDRGHTEAFF.

V gene TRBV2 combines with J gene TRBJ2-7; D is uncertain. This CDR3 has 14 amino acids. The V end lost 6 bases, the J end lost 2 bases, and 14 bases lay between the germline ends. Germline values: CDR1 SNHLY, CDR2 FYNNEI. The CDR3 here is CASRAWVPTYEQYF. The CDR3 DNA sequence: TGTGCCAGCAGGGCTTGGGTCCCCACCTACGAGCAGTACTTC.

This chain connects TRBV5-1 to TRBJ2-3; TRBD1 is a possible D gene (5 bases). The V gene lost 3 bases and the J gene lost 3 bases, with 11 bases spanning the gap. Germline V gene lookup returns CDR1 SGHRS and CDR2 YFSETQ. This CDR3 is built from 14 residues. This CDR3 is CASSYEGATDTQYF. The CDR3 DNA reads as TGCGCCAGCAGCTATGAAGGGGCAACAGATACGCAGTATTTT.

This clonotype was recorded many times. The V and J genes are TRBV6-9 and TRBJ2-2; D assignment may be TRBD1 or TRBD2 (5 bases each). The CDR3 length is 18 residues. V shed 7 bases and J shed 1 base, with 22 bases lying between them. Germline CDR1 and CDR2: MNHGY and SVAAGI. CDR3 in amino acids: CASTGTETKGMNTGELFF. The DNA for the CDR3 is TGTGCCAGCACTGGAACGGAGACTAAGGGGATGAACACCGGGGAGCTGTTTTTT.

V usage is TRBV20-1 and J usage is TRBJ2-7; D not certain. V lost 4 bases to trimming and J lost 5 bases, with 15 bases between them. The germline V gene encodes CDR1 DFQATT and CDR2 SNEGSKA (reference sequence). The CDR3 loop spans 13 amino acids. CDR3 sequence: CSATDGPRDEQYF. For the CDR3, the DNA is TGCAGTGCTACAGATGGGCCCCGGGACGAGCAGTACTTC.

There are many counts of this clonotype. CDR3 sequence (DNA): TGTGCCAGCAGCTTAGAGGGCCGGAATGAGCAGTTCTTC. It specifies CASSLEGRNEQFF. V usage is TRBV11-3 and J usage is TRBJ2-1; D remains ambiguous. Between the trimmed V and J ends, which lost 0 bases and 7 bases, there was a span of 7 bases. The germline V gene has CDR1 SGHNT and CDR2 YENEEA. The CDR3 contains 13 residues. Complete variable domain (other parts from reference TRBV11-3 and TRBJ2-1): EAGVVQSPRYKIIEKKQPVAFWCNPISGHNTLYWYLQNLGQGPELLIRYENEEAVDDSQLPKDRFSAERLKGVDSTLKIQPAELGDSAVYLCASSLEGRNEQFFGPGTRLTVL.

This clonotype has only a few counts. This chain uses TRBV29-1 with TRBJ2-5; 9 bases agree with TRBD2. Trimming removed 7 bases from V and 5 bases from J; junction bases left unmatched: 11. The CDR3 runs 14 residues. Per the germline V gene, CDR1 is SQVTM and CDR2 is ANQGSEA. The CDR3 sequence: CSAGRPAGGETQYF. In DNA, the CDR3 is TGCAGCGCCGGAAGGCCAGCGGGGGGCGAGACCCAGTACTTC.

This clonotype has at least ten counts. The V and J genes are TRBV20-1 and TRBJ2-7, with 15 positions matching TRBD2. The CDR3 has 15 residues. Germline trimming cut 6 bases from V and 4 bases from J; bases unmatched to any gene: 7. Germline CDR1 is DFQATT and CDR2 is SNEGSKA (reference sequence). DNA for the CDR3: TGCAGTGCCTGGACTAGCGGGAGGGCCACATACGAGCAGTACTTC. Translated, it gives CSAWTSGRATYEQYF.

This clonotype was counted a few times. The chain employs TRBV19 and TRBJ2-3; D may match TRBD1 or TRBD2 (6 bases each). The length of the CDR3 is 15 residues. Trimming removed 5 bases at V and 3 bases at J, with 15 bases between. CDR1 and CDR2 from the germline V gene are LNHDA and SQIVND (reference sequence). For the CDR3, the DNA is TGTGCCAGTAGTTTGCCCGGGGGCACAACAGATACGCAGTATTTT. Translating gives CASSLPGGTTDTQYF.

This clonotype turned up a few times. CDR3 residues: CASSQGTGEQYF. For the CDR3, the DNA is TGTGCCAGCAGCCAGGGGACAGGAGAGCAGTACTTC. This rearrangement joins TRBV14 to TRBJ2-7; TRBD1 agrees at 8 bases. The germline V gene has CDR1 SGHDN and CDR2 FVKESK. Trimming removed 3 bases from V and 7 bases from J; junction bases left unmatched: 2. The CDR3 length is 12 residues.

The V call is TRBV19, the J call TRBJ1-2; 8 nucleotides agree with TRBD1. The CDR3 spans 16 residues. Germline values: CDR1 LNHDA, CDR2 SQIVND (reference sequence). Trimming took 3 bases from V and 8 from J; bases not matched to a gene: 14. CDR3 nucleotide sequence: TGTGCCAGTAGTATGCTCGCGGGACAGGCGTCGAGAGGCTACACCTTC. It codes for CASSMLAGQASRGYTF. Supplemented by reference TRBV19 and TRBJ1-2, the full variable domain reads DGGITQSPKYLFRKEGQNVTLSCEQNLNHDAMYWYRQDPGQGLRLIYYSQIVNDFQKGDIAEGYSVSREKKESFPLTVTSAQKNPTAFYLCASSMLAGQASRGYTFGSGTRLTVV.

This clonotype was picked up many times. This chain uses TRBV7-2 with TRBJ2-3, with D hard to call. CDR3 length equals 13 residues. Germline V gives CDR1 SGHTA, CDR2 FQGNSA. Trimming shortened V by 0 bases and J by 4 bases, and 5 bases separated the two germline ends. The CDR3 coding sequence is TGTGCCAGCAGCTTAGCGCTCGCAGATACGCAGTATTTT. Translating it yields CASSLALADTQYF.

The V call is TRBV9, the J call TRBJ2-1; D is unclear. The germline V and J ends were trimmed by 2 bases and 0 bases, with 9 bases remaining between them. CDR3 length: 15 amino acids. Germline V gives CDR1 SGDLS, CDR2 YYNGEE. The CDR3 DNA reads as TGTGCCAGCAGCGTGGACGAAAGCTCCTACAATGAGCAGTTCTTC. Amino acid sequence: CASSVDESSYNEQFF.

The V and J genes are TRBV5-1 and TRBJ1-3, with a tentative D call TRBD1 (6 bases). CDR3 length: 15 residues. The germline gives CDR1 SGHRS, CDR2 YFSETQ. Trimming took off 4 bases at V and 0 bases at J, with 11 bases between the two ends. CDR3 residues: CASSRTQGSGNTIYF. In DNA, the CDR3 is TGCGCCAGCAGCCGTACACAGGGCTCTGGAAACACCATATATTTT.

This clonotype was counted ten times or more. The V and J genes are TRBV12-3 or TRBV12-4 and TRBJ1-3; D call uncertain. This CDR3 contains 14 residues. V dropped 7 bases and J dropped 2 bases, with 12 bases sitting between them. The CDR3 protein is CASTILGAGNTIYF. As DNA, the CDR3 is TGTGCCAGCACCATACTTGGGGCTGGAAACACCATATATTTT.